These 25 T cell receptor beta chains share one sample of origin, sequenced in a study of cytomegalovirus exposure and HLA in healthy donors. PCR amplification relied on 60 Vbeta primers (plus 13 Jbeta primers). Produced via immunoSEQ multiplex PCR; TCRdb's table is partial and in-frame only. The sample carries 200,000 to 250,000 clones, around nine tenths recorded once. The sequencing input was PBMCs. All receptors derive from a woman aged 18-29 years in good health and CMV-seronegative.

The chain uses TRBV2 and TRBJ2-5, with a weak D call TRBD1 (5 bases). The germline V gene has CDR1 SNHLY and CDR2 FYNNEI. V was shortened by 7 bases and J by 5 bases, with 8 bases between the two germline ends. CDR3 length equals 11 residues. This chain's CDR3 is CASIQDETQYF. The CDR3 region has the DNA TGTGCCAGCATACAGGATGAGACCCAGTACTTC.

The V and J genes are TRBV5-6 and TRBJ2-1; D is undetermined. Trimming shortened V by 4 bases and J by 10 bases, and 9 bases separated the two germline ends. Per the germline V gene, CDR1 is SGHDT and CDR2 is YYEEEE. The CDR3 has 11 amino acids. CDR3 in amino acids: CASSVGGEQFF. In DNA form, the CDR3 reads TGTGCCAGCAGCGTGGGCGGCGAGCAGTTCTTC.

CDR3 in amino acids: CASRETGVSISRQFF. For the CDR3, the DNA is TGTGCCAGCAGAGAGACAGGGGTCTCAATTAGTAGGCAGTTCTTC. The chain has TRBV14 and TRBJ2-1; 8 bases are a match to TRBD1. The V segment lost 6 bases and the J segment 12 bases; nucleotides outside the gene matches: 16. Germline V gives CDR1 SGHDN, CDR2 FVKESK. The CDR3 has 15 residues. Based on the CDR3 plus reference TRBV14 and TRBJ2-1, the full variable domain is EAGVTQFPSHSVIEKGQTVTLRCDPISGHDNLYWYRRVMGKEIKFLLHFVKESKQDESGMPNNRFLAERTGGTYSTLKVQPAELEDSGVYFCASRETGVSISRQFFGPGTRLTVL.

CDR3 amino acids: CASSQDKYRGNQPQHF. CDR3 sequence (DNA): TGCGCCAGCAGCCAAGATAAGTACAGGGGCAATCAGCCCCAGCATTTT. The chain employs TRBV4-1 and TRBJ1-5, with D perhaps matching TRBD1 (6 bases). Germline V gene sequence: CDR1 MGHRA, CDR2 YSYEKL. The CDR3 has 16 amino acids. The ends were cut back, 0 bases at V and 2 bases at J, with 11 bases in the middle.

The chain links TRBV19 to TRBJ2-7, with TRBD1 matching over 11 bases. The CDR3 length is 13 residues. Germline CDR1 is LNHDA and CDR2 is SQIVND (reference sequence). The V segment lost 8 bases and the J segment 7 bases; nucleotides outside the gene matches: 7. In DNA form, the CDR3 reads TGTGCCAGTGGGGACAGGGGGACGGTGGAGCAGTACTTC. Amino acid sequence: CASGDRGTVEQYF.

The CDR3 loop is CASSYNPQVNTEAFF. The CDR3 DNA follows: TGTGCCAGCAGTTACAATCCACAGGTGAACACTGAAGCTTTCTTT. The J gene is TRBJ1-1, the V gene TRBV6-5; a possible D gene is TRBD1 (5 bases). The CDR3 is 15 residues long. From germline, CDR1 is MNHEY and CDR2 SVGAGI. Trimming removed 2 bases at V and 0 bases at J, with 10 bases between.

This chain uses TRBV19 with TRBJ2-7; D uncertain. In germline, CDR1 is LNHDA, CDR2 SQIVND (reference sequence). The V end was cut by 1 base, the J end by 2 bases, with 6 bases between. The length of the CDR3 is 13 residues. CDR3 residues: CASSIAHTYEQYF. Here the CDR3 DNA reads TGTGCCAGTAGTATAGCTCACACCTACGAGCAGTACTTC.

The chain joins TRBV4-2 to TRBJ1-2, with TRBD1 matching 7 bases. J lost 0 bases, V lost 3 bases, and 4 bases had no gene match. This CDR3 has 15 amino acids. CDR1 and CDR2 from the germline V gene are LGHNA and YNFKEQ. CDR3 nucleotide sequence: TGTGCCAGCAGCCAGGGAAGGGGGCCTAACTATGGCTACACCTTC. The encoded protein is CASSQGRGPNYGYTF.

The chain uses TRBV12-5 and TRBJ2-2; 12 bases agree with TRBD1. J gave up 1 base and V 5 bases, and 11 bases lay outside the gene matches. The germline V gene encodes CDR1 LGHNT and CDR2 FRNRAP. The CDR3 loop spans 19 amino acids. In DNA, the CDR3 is TGTGCTAGTGGTCGGGACAGGGGGCTTCTGCAGGGGAACACCGGGGAGCTGTTTTTT. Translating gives CASGRDRGLLQGNTGELFF.

DNA for the CDR3: TGTGCCAGCAGCTCTACCAACAGGGCCTTGGATACGCAGTATTTT. Translated: CASSSTNRALDTQYF. This chain connects TRBV5-4 to TRBJ2-3; tentatively, D is TRBD1 (6 bases). Germline-derived CDR1 and CDR2 are SGHNT and YYREEE (reference sequence). The CDR3 length is 15 residues. The V and J ends lost 3 bases and 6 bases respectively, with 17 bases between them.

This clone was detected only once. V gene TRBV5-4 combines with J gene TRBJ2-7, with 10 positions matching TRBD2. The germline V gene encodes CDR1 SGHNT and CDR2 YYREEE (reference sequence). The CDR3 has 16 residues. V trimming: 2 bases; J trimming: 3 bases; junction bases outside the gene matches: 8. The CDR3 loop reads CASSLRAGGPLYEQYF. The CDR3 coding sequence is TGTGCCAGCAGCTTAAGAGCGGGAGGGCCACTCTACGAGCAGTACTTC.

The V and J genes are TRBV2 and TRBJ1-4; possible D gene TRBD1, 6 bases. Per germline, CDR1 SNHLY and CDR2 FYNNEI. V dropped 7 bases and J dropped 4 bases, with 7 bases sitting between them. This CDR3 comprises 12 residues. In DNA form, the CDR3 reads TGTGCCAGCACAGGGGATAATGAAAAACTGTTTTTT. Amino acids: CASTGDNEKLFF.

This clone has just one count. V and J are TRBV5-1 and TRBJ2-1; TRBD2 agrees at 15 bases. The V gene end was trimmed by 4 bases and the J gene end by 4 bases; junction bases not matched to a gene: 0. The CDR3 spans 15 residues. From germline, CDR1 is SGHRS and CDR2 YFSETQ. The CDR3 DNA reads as TGCGCCAGCAGCGGACTAGCGGGAGGGTACAATGAGCAGTTCTTC. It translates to CASSGLAGGYNEQFF.

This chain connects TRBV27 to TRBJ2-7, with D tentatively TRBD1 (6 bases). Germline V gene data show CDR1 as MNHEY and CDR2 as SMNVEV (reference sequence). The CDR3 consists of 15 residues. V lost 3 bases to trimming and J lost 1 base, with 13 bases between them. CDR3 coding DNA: TGTGCCAGCAGTTTTTTGGGACAACGATCCTACGAGCAGTACTTC. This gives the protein CASSFLGQRSYEQYF.

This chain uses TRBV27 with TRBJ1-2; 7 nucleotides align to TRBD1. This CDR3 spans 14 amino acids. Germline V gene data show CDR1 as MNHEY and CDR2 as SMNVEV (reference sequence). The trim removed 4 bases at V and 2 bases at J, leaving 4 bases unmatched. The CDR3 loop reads CASSWSGQNYGYTF. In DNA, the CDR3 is TGTGCCAGCAGTTGGTCGGGACAGAACTATGGCTACACCTTC.

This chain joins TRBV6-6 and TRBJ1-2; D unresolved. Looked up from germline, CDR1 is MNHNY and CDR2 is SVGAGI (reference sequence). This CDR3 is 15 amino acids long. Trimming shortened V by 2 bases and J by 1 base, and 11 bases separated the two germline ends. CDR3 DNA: TGTGCCAGCAGTTACGAGGATGCGGTTAACTATGGCTACACCTTC. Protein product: CASSYEDAVNYGYTF.

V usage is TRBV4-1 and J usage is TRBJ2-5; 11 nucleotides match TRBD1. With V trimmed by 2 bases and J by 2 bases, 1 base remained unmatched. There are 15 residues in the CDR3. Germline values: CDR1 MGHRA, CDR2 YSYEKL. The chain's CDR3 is CASSQRDRGQETQYF. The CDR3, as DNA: TGCGCCAGCAGCCAACGGGACAGGGGGCAAGAGACCCAGTACTTC.

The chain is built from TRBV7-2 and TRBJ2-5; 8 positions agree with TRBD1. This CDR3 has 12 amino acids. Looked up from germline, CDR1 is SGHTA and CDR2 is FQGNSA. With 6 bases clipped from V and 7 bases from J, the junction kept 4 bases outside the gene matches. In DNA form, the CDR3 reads TGTGCCAGCAGTCCAGGGACAGGGACCCAGTACTTC. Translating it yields CASSPGTGTQYF.

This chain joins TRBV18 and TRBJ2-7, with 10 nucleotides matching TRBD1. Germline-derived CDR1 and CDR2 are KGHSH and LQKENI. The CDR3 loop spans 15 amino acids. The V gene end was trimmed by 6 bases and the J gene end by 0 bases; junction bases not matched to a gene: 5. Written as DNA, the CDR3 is TGTGCCAGCTCCCGATGGACAGGGGGCTCCTACGAGCAGTACTTC. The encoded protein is CASSRWTGGSYEQYF.

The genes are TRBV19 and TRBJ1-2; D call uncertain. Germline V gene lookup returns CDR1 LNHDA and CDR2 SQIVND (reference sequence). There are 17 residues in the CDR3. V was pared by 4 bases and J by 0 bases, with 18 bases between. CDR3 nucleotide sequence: TGTGCCAGTAGTACCCGGGCCGGACCACTAGCTAACTATGGCTACACCTTC. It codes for CASSTRAGPLANYGYTF. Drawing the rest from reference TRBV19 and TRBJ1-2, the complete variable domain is DGGITQSPKYLFRKEGQNVTLSCEQNLNHDAMYWYRQDPGQGLRLIYYSQIVNDFQKGDIAEGYSVSREKKESFPLTVTSAQKNPTAFYLCASSTRAGPLANYGYTFGSGTRLTVV.

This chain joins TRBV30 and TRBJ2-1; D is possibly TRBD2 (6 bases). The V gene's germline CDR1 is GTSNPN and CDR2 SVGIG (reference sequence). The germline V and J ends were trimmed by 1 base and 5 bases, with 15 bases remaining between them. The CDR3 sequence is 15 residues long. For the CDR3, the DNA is TGTGCCTGGAGTGACGGGGGAGTGGTCGACAATGAGCAGTTCTTC. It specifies CAWSDGGVVDNEQFF.

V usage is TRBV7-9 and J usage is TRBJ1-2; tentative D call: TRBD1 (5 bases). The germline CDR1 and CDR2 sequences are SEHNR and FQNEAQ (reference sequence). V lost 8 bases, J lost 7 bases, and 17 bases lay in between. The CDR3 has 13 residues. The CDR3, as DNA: TGTGCCAGCCTACCGGGGGGGGTGTTTGGCTACACCTTC. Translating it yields CASLPGGVFGYTF.

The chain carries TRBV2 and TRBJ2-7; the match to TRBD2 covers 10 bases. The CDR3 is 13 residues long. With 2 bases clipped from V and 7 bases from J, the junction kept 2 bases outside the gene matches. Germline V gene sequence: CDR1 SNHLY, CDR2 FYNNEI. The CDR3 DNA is TGTGCCAGCAGTGAAATACTAGCGGGGGAGCAGTACTTC. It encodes CASSEILAGEQYF.

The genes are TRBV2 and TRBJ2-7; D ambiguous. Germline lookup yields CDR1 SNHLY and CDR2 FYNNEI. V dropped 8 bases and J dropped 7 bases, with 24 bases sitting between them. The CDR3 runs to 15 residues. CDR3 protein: CASGDALGLPVEQYF. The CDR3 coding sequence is TGTGCCAGCGGCGACGCTCTGGGCCTCCCAGTGGAGCAGTACTTC.

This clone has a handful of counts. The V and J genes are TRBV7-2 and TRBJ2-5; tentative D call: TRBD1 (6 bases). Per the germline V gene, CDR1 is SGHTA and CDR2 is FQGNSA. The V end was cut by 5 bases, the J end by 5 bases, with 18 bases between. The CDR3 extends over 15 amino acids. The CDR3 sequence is CASSHTGTSFETQYF. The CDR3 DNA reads TGTGCCAGCAGCCACACCGGGACAAGCTTTGAGACCCAGTACTTC.